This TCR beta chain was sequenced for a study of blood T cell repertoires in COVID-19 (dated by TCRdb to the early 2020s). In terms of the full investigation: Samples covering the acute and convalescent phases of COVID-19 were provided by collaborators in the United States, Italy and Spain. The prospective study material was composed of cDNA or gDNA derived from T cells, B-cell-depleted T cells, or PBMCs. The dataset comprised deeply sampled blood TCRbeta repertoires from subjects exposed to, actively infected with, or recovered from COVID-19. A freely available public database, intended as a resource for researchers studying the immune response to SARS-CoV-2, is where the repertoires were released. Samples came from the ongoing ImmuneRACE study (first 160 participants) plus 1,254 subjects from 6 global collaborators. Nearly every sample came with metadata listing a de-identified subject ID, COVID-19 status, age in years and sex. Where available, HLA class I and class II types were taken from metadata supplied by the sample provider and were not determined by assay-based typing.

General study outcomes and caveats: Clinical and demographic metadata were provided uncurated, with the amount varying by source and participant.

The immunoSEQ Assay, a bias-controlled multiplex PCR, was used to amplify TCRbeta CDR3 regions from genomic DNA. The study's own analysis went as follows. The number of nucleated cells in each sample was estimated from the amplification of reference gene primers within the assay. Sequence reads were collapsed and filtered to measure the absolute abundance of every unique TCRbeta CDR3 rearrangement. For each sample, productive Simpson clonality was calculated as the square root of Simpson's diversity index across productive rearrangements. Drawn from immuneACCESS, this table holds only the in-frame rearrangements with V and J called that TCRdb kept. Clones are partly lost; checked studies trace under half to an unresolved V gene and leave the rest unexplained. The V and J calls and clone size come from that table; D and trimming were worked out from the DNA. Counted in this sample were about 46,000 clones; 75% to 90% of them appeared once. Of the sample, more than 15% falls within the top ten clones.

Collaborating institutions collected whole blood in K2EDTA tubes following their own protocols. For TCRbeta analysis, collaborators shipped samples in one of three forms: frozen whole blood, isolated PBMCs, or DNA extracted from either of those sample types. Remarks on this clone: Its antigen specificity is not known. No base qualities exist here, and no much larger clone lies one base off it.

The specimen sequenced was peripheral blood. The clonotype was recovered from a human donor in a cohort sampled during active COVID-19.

The nucleotides are TGTGCCAGCAGGACAGGGACTGAAGCTTTCTTT. Translated, it reads CASRTGTEAFF. The chain is made from TRBV12-3 or TRBV12-4 and TRBJ1-1, and 7 bases in between align with TRBD1. CDR3 length: 11 amino acids, cysteine to phenylalanine. The only DNA kept is the CDR3, 33 bases in frame from the first base. Trimming takes 6 bases off V and 5 bases off J; junction bases not matched to a gene: 0.